The following is a TCR beta chain sequence with its context. The antigen it binds to is not known. Base qualities are not at hand, and no much larger clone is one base apart. The data are from a study of blood T cell repertoires in COVID-19 (dated by TCRdb to 2019 to 2021). Background for the entire study: Samples from collaborators originated in the United States, Italy and Spain and spanned both the acute and convalescent phases of COVID-19. Samples came from the ongoing ImmuneRACE study (first 160 participants) plus 1,254 subjects from 6 global collaborators. The sample metadata nearly always contained a de-identified subject ID, COVID-19 status, age in years and sex. The dataset comprised deeply sampled blood TCRbeta repertoires from subjects exposed to, actively infected with, or recovered from COVID-19. The prospective study material was composed of cDNA or gDNA derived from T cells, B-cell-depleted T cells, or PBMCs. HLA class I and class II types, where available, came from metadata supplied by the sample provider rather than from assay-based typing. The repertoires were made available in a free public database intended to serve as a resource for research on the immune response to SARS-CoV-2.

The paper as a whole reports these results and caveats: The quantity of clinical and demographic metadata differed by source and by participant and was supplied without curation.

V was cut back by 7 bases and J by 2 bases, leaving a gap of 10 bases between them. CDR1 and CDR2 were assigned from the germline V gene (reference sequence) as GTSNPN and SVGIG. Its CDR3 holds 12 amino acids, cysteine through phenylalanine. Here the CDR3 DNA is all that survives: 36 bases in frame from base 1. In the prospective study, participants were 18 to 89 years old, resided in under 30 geographic areas of the United States, and were enrolled through a virtual design. To assign participants to cohorts, the prospective study relied on clinical history that participants themselves reported in a screening survey and a study questionnaire. ImmuneRACE Cohort 3 recovered participants were defined by two consecutive negative NP/OP PCR tests, healthcare professional clearance, or symptom resolution. In the prospective study, mobile phlebotomists collected whole blood, serum and a nasopharyngeal or oropharyngeal swab from each participant. Prospective study participants could optionally give additional blood draws and questionnaires over a roughly 2-month period. Before DNA extraction, prospective study blood samples were shipped either frozen or at room temperature.

TCRbeta CDR3 regions were amplified from genomic DNA by means of the immunoSEQ Assay, a bias-controlled multiplex PCR. Turning to the authors' computational methods: The number of nucleated cells in each sample was estimated by amplification of reference gene primers within the assay. Sequence reads were collapsed and filtered to measure the absolute abundance of every unique TCRbeta CDR3 rearrangement. For each sample, productive Simpson clonality was calculated as the square root of Simpson's diversity index across productive rearrangements. Here the immuneACCESS table is served through TCRdb, limited to in-frame sequences with V and J called. Missing clones are a known gap in these copies; in checked studies unresolved V genes cover under half, and the rest lacks a known reason. V and J calls and clone size are those listed in that table; D and trimming were worked out from the DNA. The sample profile shows under 500,000 clones; 75% to 90% of them were found once. 1% to 1.3% of the sample lies in the top ten.

The sample consisted of PBMCs or T cells enriched from blood (not recorded which). This chain joins TRBV30 to TRBJ2-3; 6 matching bases give a weak D call of TRBD1. This clonotype originated in a young man who had recovered from COVID-19. The DNA sequence is TGTGCCTTTGGACAGACCACAGATACGCAGTATTTT. It translates as CAFGQTTDTQYF.